A single T cell receptor beta chain is shown here with its context. TCRdb's table, derived via immunoSEQ multiplex PCR, lists solely in-frame clones and lacks some. The top ten clones hold 0.61% of a sample with approximately 37,000 clones, 85% to 95% of them seen once. The data belong to a study of T cell changes during pregnancy in multiple sclerosis. CDR1 and CDR2 from the germline V gene are MGHDK and SYGVNS. The CDR3 length is 14 residues. V was trimmed by 4 bases and J by 2 bases, leaving 10 bases between them. This clonotype originated in a female donor with multiple sclerosis, enrolled in a pregnancy study. This chain connects TRBV25-1 to TRBJ2-3; a weak D match, TRBD1 (5 bases). Sequencing used CD4+ T cells from peripheral blood mononuclear cells, obtained in the third trimester of pregnancy. The CDR3 region is CASSVGDNTDTQYF. In nucleotides, the CDR3 is TGTGCCAGCAGTGTAGGGGATAACACAGATACGCAGTATTTT.